The present entry profiles one T cell receptor (beta chain) with its context. Only one count was recorded for this clone. Its binding antigen is unknown. No much larger clonotype is one base removed from it; base qualities were not supplied. From the germline V gene, CDR1 is LGHNA and CDR2 is YSLEER. Relative to germline, V is 0 bases shorter and J is 3 bases shorter, with 9 bases between their ends. The CDR3 runs 15 amino acids, cysteine and phenylalanine included. Only CDR3 DNA remains: 45 bases, in frame from the first base. The sample originates from a study of OX40 agonist ivuxolimab in advanced cancers. Study-wide context: Ivuxolimab was a fully human IgG2 agonistic monoclonal antibody targeting the costimulatory receptor OX40 (CD134). Prior anti-PD-1, anti-PD-L1 or anti-CTLA-4 therapy was permitted, and about 40% of dose-escalation patients had received checkpoint inhibitors. Partial responses were achieved by three dose-escalation patients, of whom one had hepatocellular carcinoma and two had cutaneous melanoma. Among the 52 dose-escalation patients, about 20 had hepatocellular carcinoma, roughly 15 melanoma, 9 renal cell carcinoma and 9 head and neck cancer. In the dose-escalation cohort, around four fifths of patients were male, and the mean age was approximately 55 years, with a range of about 23 to 90. The paper covers the monotherapy dose-escalation part of the phase I ivuxolimab trial, which included N ≈ 54 patients. The point of sequencing TCRbeta in the periphery was to test whether ivuxolimab changed TCR sequence diversity and drove clonal T-cell expansion. Intravenous ivuxolimab was administered to patients every 2 weeks at six dose levels: 0.01, 0.1, 0.3, 1.5, 3 and 10 mg/kg.

What the work shows at the level of the full study, not this receptor alone: After ivuxolimab, expanded clones were on average more numerous among CD8+ T cells than among CD4+ T cells. Partial responders in the 0.1-3.0 mg/kg groups had among the lowest normalized peripheral clonal expansion, especially among CD8+ T cells. Antigen specificity was not determined for the clonally expanded peripheral T cells. Low levels of normalized T-cell clonal expansion were also shown by some nonresponding patients. At doses from 0.1 to 3.0 mg/kg, clonal expansion was seen in both CD4+ and CD8+ blood T cells between baseline and week 6.

The trial excluded patients who had a history of autoimmune disease or who were on systemic immunosuppression. Peripheral blood for TCR sequencing was drawn from every dose cohort at baseline, at cycle 4 day 1 and at cycle 7 day 1. The samples were taken from a phase I, first-in-human, multicenter, open-label dose-escalation trial of ivuxolimab. Adults with locally advanced or metastatic melanoma, renal cell carcinoma, hepatocellular carcinoma or head and neck squamous cell carcinoma were enrolled in the trial. CD4+ and CD8+ T cells were sorted separately from peripheral blood before TCR sequencing. Genomic DNA was isolated from the sorted cells so that the TCRbeta CDR3 region could be sequenced. The immunoSEQ Assay was used for sequencing of TCRbeta CDR3 regions. TCRdb took over this immuneACCESS table, retaining in-frame rearrangements with V and J assigned. Such tables are incomplete; in checked studies, under half of the missing clones stem from an unresolved V gene, and the remainder is unexplained. Within this sample are about 100,000 clones, with under 90% of them counted one time only. The ten largest clones add up to around 5.5% of the sample.

The sample consisted of CD4+ or CD8+ T cells sorted from blood, taken in a trial of the OX40 agonist ivuxolimab. This chain is built from TRBV4-3 and TRBJ2-1; matching of 5 bases hints at TRBD2 as the D gene. The TCR was taken from an adult with an advanced solid tumor such as melanoma, head and neck, liver or kidney cancer. The nucleotide sequence is given as TGCGCCAGCAGCCAAGACGGACTCGACTACAATGAGCAGTTCTTC. Its product reads: CASSQDGLDYNEQFF.